This is a list of T cell receptor beta chains from one sample in a study of metastatic and nonmetastatic thyroid tumors. TCRdb reprocessed the PCR reads via MiXCR. The repertoire holds about 20,000 clones, with approximately 40% as singletons. Specimen: blood. These TCRs come from a male donor with papillary thyroid cancer or a benign thyroid nodule (not recorded which). Some clones in this sample may be carry-over from other donors' samples. Each CDR3 is given with its conserved first and last residue. Each record gives: J gene, V gene, CDR3 length, CDR3 protein.

>TRBJ1-1|TRBV20-1|17
CSARPILDRGEYTEAFF
>TRBJ2-1|TRBV7-2|14
CASSWGTKRGEQFF
>TRBJ2-7|TRBV12-3/TRBV12-4|13
CASSPRIAYEQYF
>TRBJ2-7|TRBV7-3|16
CASSLRSTGMGYEQYF
>TRBJ2-7|TRBV6-1|15
CASRSGLAGSNEQYF
>TRBJ2-1|TRBV20-1|11
CSAMTGHEQFF
>TRBJ2-3|TRBV11-2|16
CASSLIGGRELDTQYF
>TRBJ2-7|TRBV2|11
CASTGKAEQYF
>TRBJ2-7|TRBV28|13
CASSGTPNYEQYF
>TRBJ2-3|TRBV6-1|15
CASEGGTRGADTQYF
>TRBJ2-3|TRBV18|15
CASSPVATSTDTQYF
>TRBJ2-7|TRBV20-1|11
CSASTVYEQYF
>TRBJ2-1|TRBV27|17
CASSLSSSGRARNEQFF
>TRBJ2-1|TRBV9|16
CASSTQTGAAYNEQFF
>TRBJ2-7|TRBV7-2|13
CASRLLDSYEQYF
>TRBJ2-2|TRBV6-5|15
CASSSTSGGAGELFF
>TRBJ1-2|TRBV28|15
CASSFGTNFIGGYTF
>TRBJ2-1|TRBV7-2|17
CASSLAGAGSSYNEQFF
>TRBJ2-1|TRBV6-1|13
CASSTSAAHEQFF
>TRBJ2-6|TRBV6-2/TRBV6-3|14
CASSYGFGANVLTF
>TRBJ2-3|TRBV20-1|17
CSAPGTSGGAWEDTQYF
>TRBJ2-1|TRBV7-3|12
CASSYSSNEQFF
>TRBJ1-2|TRBV20-1|16
CSARDNSPGSNYGYTF
>TRBJ2-7|TRBV5-5|14
CANSPGGLAYEQYF
>TRBJ2-7|TRBV6-1|16
CASSKRLAGEQYEQYF
>TRBJ2-1|TRBV6-5|15
CASSWKAGAYNEQFF
>TRBJ2-1|TRBV4-1|18
CASSRWAGEGQGVGEQFF
>TRBJ1-5|TRBV2|17
CASSNEKGHLSNQPQHF
>TRBJ2-7|TRBV7-6|11
CASSSGHEQYF
>TRBJ2-5|TRBV5-1|17
CASSLEAGGPIMETQYF